This T cell receptor (beta chain) originates from a study of blood T cells in healthy people across ages. A second PCR of 7 to 11 cycles used a sample-barcoded 5' primer and a J-beta primer mix. TCRdb analysed the 5' RACE reads with MiXCR anew, one entry per CDR3 protein. The profile shows around 1,000,000 distinct CDR3 sequences, more than 30% of them singletons. The CDR3 totals 13 residues. Trimming pared 8 bases from V and 4 bases from J, leaving 12 bases between. Germline V lookup: CDR1 KGHSH, CDR2 LQKENI. The sample holds many counts of this clonotype. This chain uses TRBV18 with TRBJ1-5, with D possibly matching TRBD1 (5 bases). The sequencing sample was made of blood. The TCR sequence derives from a man in his late teens or twenties in good health. This CDR3 is CASSPGRNQPQHF. The CDR3 nucleotides are TGTGCCAGCAGTCCGGGACGGAATCAGCCCCAGCATTTT.